This T cell receptor beta chain was recovered during a study of identical twins. Study-level findings and limits: Findings came from cross-sectional statistics, without long-term follow-up of donors. Beta clonotypes that were abundant in cord blood contained fewer insertions, a pattern absent from memory repertoires.

On this clonotype: Its antigen is undetermined.

One entry per CDR3 protein, called by TCRdb with MiXCR from the 5' RACE reads. The repertoire holds about 210,000 distinct CDR3 sequences, with around 10% as singletons. Germline V gene sequence: CDR1 SGHVS, CDR2 FNYEAQ. The J segment lost 3 bases and the V segment lost 4 bases, leaving 2 bases of the junction unmatched. The CDR3 totals 15 residues. This clonotype originated in a woman aged 18-30 years in good health. Material for sequencing was memory (CD45RO+) T cells sorted from blood. V is TRBV7-6 and J is TRBJ2-5, with 13 bases that match TRBD2. The CDR3 sequence: CASSSGLAGKETQYF. CDR3 DNA: TGTGCCAGCAGCTCGGGACTAGCGGGGAAAGAGACCCAGTACTTC.